The next 27 T cell receptor beta chains were all read from a single sample in a study of blood T cell repertoires in COVID-19. The assay was immunoSEQ multiplex PCR, and TCRdb's table has in-frame clones only and misses some. The sample records about 280,000 clones, approximately 78% being singletons. Sequencing used PBMCs or T cells enriched from blood (not recorded which). Receptors were obtained from a man between 35 and 55 years old who had been exposed to COVID-19.

The chain is built from TRBV7-6 and TRBJ2-3; the D is unclear. Looked up from germline, CDR1 is SGHVS and CDR2 is FNYEAQ. The CDR3 totals 15 residues. V was shortened by 0 bases and J by 1 base, with 8 bases between the two germline ends. CDR3 DNA sequence: TGTGCCAGCAGCTTAGCGGCCAGCGGCACAGATACGCAGTATTTT. The encoded protein is CASSLAASGTDTQYF.

The rearrangement joins TRBV2 to TRBJ1-1; possibly TRBD1 for D (5 bases). The germline gives CDR1 SNHLY, CDR2 FYNNEI. The CDR3 has 13 amino acids. V dropped 6 bases and J dropped 1 base, with 9 bases sitting between them. This CDR3 is CASRLQGNTEAFF. The CDR3 DNA reads as TGTGCCAGCAGGCTTCAGGGGAACACTGAAGCTTTCTTT.

The chain uses TRBV24-1 and TRBJ2-1; 11 positions match TRBD2. The CDR3 runs to 17 residues. Trimming cost V 3 bases and J 6 bases; bases outside gene matches: 9. Germline V gene data show CDR1 as KGHDR and CDR2 as SFDVKD. The CDR3 region has the DNA TGTGCCACCAGTGATGGGACTAGCGGCCCCAAACGCAATGAGCAGTTCTTC. This gives the protein CATSDGTSGPKRNEQFF.

The chain is built from TRBV7-8 and TRBJ2-4; possibly TRBD1 for D (6 bases). This CDR3 spans 15 amino acids. The germline gives CDR1 SGHVS, CDR2 FQNEAQ. V shed 5 bases and J shed 0 bases, with 11 bases lying between them. The DNA of the CDR3 is TGTGCCAGCAGCCAGGGGTGGGAAGCCAAAAACATTCAGTACTTC. It yields the protein CASSQGWEAKNIQYF.

The V gene is TRBV5-1, the J gene TRBJ2-5, with TRBD1 as a possible D gene (6 bases). The V gene lost 4 bases and the J gene lost 5 bases, with 21 bases spanning the gap. Germline CDR1 and CDR2: SGHRS and YFSETQ. The CDR3 totals 16 residues. The CDR3 DNA sequence: TGCGCCAGCAGCGGACCCGGGACAATTGCGTCGGAGACCCAGTACTTC. This sequence encodes CASSGPGTIASETQYF.

V gene TRBV30 combines with J gene TRBJ1-1; TRBD1 agrees at 10 bases. The CDR3 consists of 13 residues. The J segment lost 9 bases and the V segment lost 4 bases, leaving 8 bases of the junction unmatched. Germline CDR1 GTSNPN, CDR2 SVGIG (reference sequence). The CDR3, as DNA: TGTGCCTGGAATAAAGGGGACAGGGGACAAGCTTTCTTT. Translated, it gives CAWNKGDRGQAFF. The variable domain in full, with the rest retrieved from reference TRBV30 and TRBJ1-1, is SQTIHQWPATLVQPVGSPLSLECTVEGTSNPNLYWYRQAAGRGLQLLFYSVGIGQISSEVPQNLSASRPQDRQFILSSKKLLLSDSGFYLCAWNKGDRGQAFFGQGTRLTVV.

The chain links TRBV13 to TRBJ2-5; maybe TRBD2 (6 bases). The germline V gene encodes CDR1 PRHDT and CDR2 FYEKMQ (reference sequence). The CDR3 extends over 17 amino acids. V was shortened by 5 bases and J by 7 bases, with 26 bases between the two germline ends. As DNA, the CDR3 is TGTGCCAGCAGCCTGGGAGGAGCGGCGGGACGAGTGGTGACCCAGTACTTC. Amino acids: CASSLGGAAGRVVTQYF.

This chain links TRBV11-2 with TRBJ2-7; D may be TRBD2 (5 bases). V was shortened by 8 bases and J by 6 bases, with 17 bases between the two germline ends. The CDR3 loop spans 13 amino acids. CDR1 SGHAT and CDR2 FQNNGV come from the germline V gene. The CDR3 protein is CASAIRVRGEQYF. The CDR3 DNA follows: TGTGCCAGCGCGATCCGCGTACGGGGCGAGCAGTACTTC.

This rearrangement joins TRBV5-1 to TRBJ1-5; 8 nucleotides align to TRBD1. The CDR3 is 15 residues long. V shed 0 bases, J shed 4 bases, and the junction held 3 bases outside the gene matches. CDR1 and CDR2 (germline): SGHRS, YFSETQ. The CDR3 reads CASSLEGQENQPQHF. The CDR3 DNA reads TGCGCCAGCAGCTTGGAGGGACAGGAGAATCAGCCCCAGCATTTT.

This chain joins TRBV2 and TRBJ1-3, with TRBD1 matching 10 bases. The length of the CDR3 is 15 residues. Germline V CDR1 and CDR2: SNHLY, FYNNEI. V trimming: 5 bases; J trimming: 3 bases; junction bases outside the gene matches: 4. The CDR3 nucleotides read TGTGCCAGCAGTCCCCGGACAGGGGGTGGAAACACCATATATTTT. This sequence encodes CASSPRTGGGNTIYF.

Note on this clone: Other DNA sequences in this sample translate to the same CDR3. The chain couples TRBV5-6 to TRBJ1-5; possible D gene TRBD1, 6 bases. Germline CDR1 is SGHDT and CDR2 is YYEEEE. This CDR3 comprises 15 residues. Trimming left V 0 bases short and J 7 bases short, with 14 bases between. The CDR3 bases are TGTGCCAGCAGCTTGGTGGGGGCCGCCGGCCAGCCCCAGCATTTT. It is translated as CASSLVGAAGQPQHF.

This chain links TRBV2 with TRBJ2-2; TRBD2 might be the D (6 bases). V lost 8 bases, J lost 0 bases, and 10 bases lay in between. The CDR3 spans 14 residues. Germline assignment: CDR1 SNHLY and CDR2 FYNNEI. The CDR3 DNA is TGTGCCAGCTTTACTAGCCCGAACACCGGGGAGCTGTTTTTT. Protein: CASFTSPNTGELFF.

The V and J genes are TRBV10-2 and TRBJ1-1; D gene uncertain. The V and J ends lost 6 bases and 0 bases respectively, with 11 bases between them. CDR1 WSHSY and CDR2 SAAADI come from the germline V gene. CDR3 length equals 14 residues. The CDR3 DNA reads TGCGCCAGCAGGAGGGTCGAGATGAACACTGAAGCTTTCTTT. It is translated as CASRRVEMNTEAFF.

This chain uses TRBV30 with TRBJ1-1; D not resolved. The ends were cut back, 5 bases at V and 3 bases at J, with 10 bases in the middle. The length of the CDR3 is 12 residues. CDR1 is GTSNPN, CDR2 SVGIG, per germline (reference sequence). CDR3 DNA: TGTGCCTGGGCACCGGGGTACACTGAAGCTTTCTTT. The encoded protein is CAWAPGYTEAFF.

With regard to this clone: At one of its ends the junction is not consistent with the germline gene, which may arise from a read error. This chain connects TRBV6-6 to TRBJ2-1, with a weak D call TRBD2 (6 bases). Germline CDR1 and CDR2: MNHNY and SVGAGI (reference sequence). This CDR3 is 15 amino acids long. CDR3 in amino acids: CASSYSRDSNNEQFF. The CDR3 DNA sequence: TGTGCCAGCAGTTACTCTAGGGACTCCAACAATGAGCAGTTCTTC.

This clone was recorded only once. This rearrangement joins TRBV5-6 to TRBJ1-2; D may be TRBD1 (5 bases). V gave up 0 bases and J gave up 4 bases, with 13 bases separating them. This CDR3 region has 15 residues. Germline V gene sequence: CDR1 SGHDT, CDR2 YYEEEE. This chain's CDR3 is CASSLASSRGYGYTF. CDR3 DNA sequence: TGTGCCAGCAGCTTGGCCAGCTCTAGGGGCTATGGCTACACCTTC.

This chain joins TRBV18 and TRBJ1-2; 8 nucleotides line up with TRBD1. The J segment lost 6 bases and the V segment lost 5 bases, leaving 5 bases of the junction unmatched. This CDR3 is built from 13 residues. CDR1 is KGHSH and CDR2 is LQKENI in the germline V gene. The CDR3 here is CASSTNRGDGYTF. CDR3 nucleotide sequence: TGTGCCAGCTCAACCAACAGGGGGGATGGCTACACCTTC.

This chain joins TRBV2 and TRBJ1-6; D gene unclear. CDR1 is SNHLY, CDR2 FYNNEI, per germline. The CDR3 has 12 residues. Trimming removed 5 bases at V and 10 bases at J, with 9 bases between. The CDR3 region is CASSWEGSPLHF. CDR3 DNA sequence: TGTGCCAGCAGTTGGGAGGGATCACCCCTCCACTTT. The full variable domain, completed using reference TRBV2 and TRBJ1-6, is EPEVTQTPSHQVTQMGQEVILRCVPISNHLYFYWYRQILGQKVEFLVSFYNNEISEKSEIFDDQFSVERPDGSNFTLKIRSTKLEDSAMYFCASSWEGSPLHFGNGTRLTVT.

The V call is TRBV9, the J call TRBJ2-3; D is undetermined. V shed 3 bases and J shed 2 bases, with 4 bases lying between them. The CDR3 length is 12 residues. CDR1 and CDR2 from the germline V gene are SGDLS and YYNGEE. The CDR3 DNA sequence: TGTGCCAGCAGCGCCAACACAGATACGCAGTATTTT. It codes for CASSANTDTQYF.

V usage is TRBV3-1 (or the pseudogene TRBV3-2) and J usage is TRBJ2-1; 10 bases map to TRBD2. The length of the CDR3 is 13 residues. Germline loops: CDR1 LGHDT, CDR2 YNNKEL (reference sequence). J was trimmed by 8 bases and V by 6 bases; bases with no gene match: 4. CDR3 nucleotide sequence: TGTGCCAGCAGGGCTAGCGGGAGTTATGAGCAGTTCTTC. This codes for CASRASGSYEQFF.

A single count supports this clone. The V and J genes are TRBV7-6 and TRBJ2-1; D might be TRBD2 (5 bases). The germline CDR1 and CDR2 sequences are SGHVS and FNYEAQ. The CDR3 is 16 amino acids. V dropped 6 bases and J dropped 2 bases, with 17 bases sitting between them. The CDR3 protein is CASRPPSPLPYNEQFF. For the CDR3, the DNA is TGTGCCAGCAGACCTCCTAGCCCTCTTCCCTACAATGAGCAGTTCTTC.

This clone was picked up a small number of times. The V call is TRBV6-5, the J call TRBJ1-1; D is unresolved. With 2 bases removed from V and 2 bases from J, the gap between germline ends came to 15 bases. Germline V gene sequence: CDR1 MNHEY, CDR2 SVGAGI. This CDR3 comprises 16 residues. CDR3 in amino acids: CASSYERAVANTEAFF. CDR3 nucleotide sequence: TGTGCCAGCAGTTACGAGCGAGCAGTAGCTAACACTGAAGCTTTCTTT.

The chain recombines TRBV5-4 with TRBJ2-2; 7 bases map to TRBD2. Germline V gene sequence: CDR1 SGHNT, CDR2 YYREEE (reference sequence). This CDR3 region has 15 residues. V was pared by 2 bases and J by 5 bases, with 6 bases of the junction left unmatched. The CDR3 DNA follows: TGTGCCAGCAGCTTCGGCGGGAGTGGGACCGGGGAGCTGTTTTTT. This gives the protein CASSFGGSGTGELFF.

As DNA, the CDR3 is TGTGCCAGCAGCCAAGAACCCCGGCAGGGCGGCTACGAGCAGTACTTC. Protein product: CASSQEPRQGGYEQYF. This rearrangement joins TRBV4-2 to TRBJ2-7; maybe TRBD1 (5 bases). There are 16 residues in the CDR3. Trimming took 0 bases from V and 3 from J, leaving 15 bases between them. Germline V CDR1 and CDR2: LGHNA, YNFKEQ.

This clone was seen only a few times. The DNA of the CDR3 is TGTGCCAGCAGCTCGGCGGGGACAGGGGAGGCCGGGGAGCTGTTTTTT. This sequence encodes CASSSAGTGEAGELFF. This chain links TRBV5-4 with TRBJ2-2; the match to TRBD1 covers 10 bases. The CDR3 is 16 residues long. With V trimmed by 3 bases and J by 6 bases, 8 bases remained unmatched. Germline CDR1 is SGHNT and CDR2 is YYREEE (reference sequence).

The chain couples TRBV7-2 to TRBJ2-3, with TRBD2 matching over 7 bases. Trimming took 5 bases from V and 2 from J; bases not matched to a gene: 10. This CDR3 is 16 amino acids long. Germline CDR1 SGHTA, CDR2 FQGNSA. CDR3 protein: CASSPQPAGLTDTQYF. The CDR3, as DNA: TGTGCCAGCAGCCCCCAACCAGCGGGGCTCACAGATACGCAGTATTTT.

The chain joins TRBV29-1 to TRBJ1-1; D is unresolved. Germline lookup yields CDR1 SQVTM and CDR2 ANQGSEA. The CDR3 has 10 amino acids. The germline V and J ends were trimmed by 7 bases and 7 bases, with 10 bases remaining between them. The CDR3 is CSAQTGEAFF. The CDR3, as DNA: TGCAGCGCCCAGACGGGTGAAGCTTTCTTT.